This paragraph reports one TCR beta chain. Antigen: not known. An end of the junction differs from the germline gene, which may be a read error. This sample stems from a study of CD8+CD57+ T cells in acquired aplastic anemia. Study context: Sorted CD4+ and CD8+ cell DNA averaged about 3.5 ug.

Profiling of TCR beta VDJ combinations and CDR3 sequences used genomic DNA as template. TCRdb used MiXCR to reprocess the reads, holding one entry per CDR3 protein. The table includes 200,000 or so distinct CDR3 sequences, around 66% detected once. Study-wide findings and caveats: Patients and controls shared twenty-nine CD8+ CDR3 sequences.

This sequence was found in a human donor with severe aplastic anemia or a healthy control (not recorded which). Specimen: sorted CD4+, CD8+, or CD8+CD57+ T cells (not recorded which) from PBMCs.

The CDR3 nucleotides read TGTACCACCAGTGATTTTTTTATCATATGCAGGGCTAGCAATCAGCCCCAGCATTTT. It specifies CTTSDFFIICRASNQPQHF. The chain joins TRBV24-1 to TRBJ1-5; the D gene is possibly TRBD1 (5 bases). The CDR3 length is 19 residues. Germline CDR1 reads KGHDR; CDR2 reads SFDVKD.